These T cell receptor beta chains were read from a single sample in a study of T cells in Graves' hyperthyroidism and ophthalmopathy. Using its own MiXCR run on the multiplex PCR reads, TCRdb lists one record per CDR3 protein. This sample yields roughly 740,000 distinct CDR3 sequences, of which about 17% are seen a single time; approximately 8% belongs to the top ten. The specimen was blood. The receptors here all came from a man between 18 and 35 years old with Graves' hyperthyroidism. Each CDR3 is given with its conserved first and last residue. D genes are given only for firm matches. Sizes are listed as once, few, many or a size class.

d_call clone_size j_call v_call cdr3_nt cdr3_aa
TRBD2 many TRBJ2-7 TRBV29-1 TGCAGCGTTAGCGGGGGGACCTACGAGCAGTACTTC CSVSGGTYEQYF
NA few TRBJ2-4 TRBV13 TGTGCCAGCAGCCACCCCCGACTGATTAACATTCAGTACTTC CASSHPRLINIQYF
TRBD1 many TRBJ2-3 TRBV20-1 TGCAGTGTCGACGTTCCGGGACAGGGTACAGATACGCAGTATTTT CSVDVPGQGTDTQYF
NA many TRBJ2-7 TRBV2 TGTGCCAGCAGTGTTCACTACGAGCAGTACTTC CASSVHYEQYF
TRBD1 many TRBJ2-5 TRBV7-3 TGTGCCAGCAGCCCCTCTTCAGGGGGAGAGACCCAGTACTTC CASSPSSGGETQYF
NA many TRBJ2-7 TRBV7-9 TGTGCCAGCAAGCGCGGCGCCTACGAGCAGTACTTC CASKRGAYEQYF
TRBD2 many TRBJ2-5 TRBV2 TGTGCCAGCACCGGACTAGCGGGAGAACAAGAGACCCAGTACTTC CASTGLAGEQETQYF
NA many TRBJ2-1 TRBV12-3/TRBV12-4 TGTGCCAGCAGTTTGGCCGAAACCTACAATGAGCAGTTCTTC CASSLAETYNEQFF
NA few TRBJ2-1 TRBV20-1 TGCAGTGCTAGTCGGGTTGAGCAGTTCTTC CSASRVEQFF
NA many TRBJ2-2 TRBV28 TGTGCCACCACGGCGGGGGCAGGGGTAGGCACCGGGGAGCTGTTTTTT CATTAGAGVGTGELFF
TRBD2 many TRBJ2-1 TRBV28 TGTGCCAGCAAGGGACTAGCGTACAATGAGCAGTTCTTC CASKGLAYNEQFF